The 21 T cell receptor beta chains reported below all come from one sample, sequenced in a study of cytomegalovirus exposure and HLA in healthy donors. This PCR relied on a set of 60 Vbeta primers and 13 Jbeta primers. The method was immunoSEQ multiplex PCR; TCRdb's version includes in-frame clones alone and lacks a portion of them. This sample has roughly 250,000 clones, with 84% found just once. Sequencing used PBMCs. Every receptor here comes from a woman aged 35 to 49 in good health and CMV-seropositive.

In the case of this clone: Different DNA sequences within this sample yield the same CDR3. V is TRBV7-9 and J is TRBJ1-1, with a possible D match to TRBD1 (6 bases). Per the germline V gene, CDR1 is SEHNR and CDR2 is FQNEAQ (reference sequence). The CDR3 has 15 amino acids. V was cut by 5 bases and J by 2 bases, with 15 bases left in between. The CDR3 spells CASSPWGGGNTEAFF. The CDR3, as DNA: TGTGCCAGCAGCCCCTGGGGGGGCGGAAACACTGAAGCTTTCTTT.

V usage is TRBV6-1 and J usage is TRBJ1-2, with a possible D match to TRBD1 (6 bases). The CDR3 has 14 residues. V lost 4 bases and J lost 3, with 12 bases in between. Germline CDR1 reads MNHNS; CDR2 reads SASEGT. The CDR3 DNA reads as TGTGCCAGCAGTGGGACAGCTTGGCACTATGGCTACACCTTC. Translation gives CASSGTAWHYGYTF.

This chain links TRBV6-1 with TRBJ2-5, with D perhaps matching TRBD1 (6 bases). Germline V gene sequence: CDR1 MNHNS, CDR2 SASEGT. Between the trimmed V and J ends, which lost 8 bases and 14 bases, there was a span of 21 bases. The CDR3 runs 12 residues. The CDR3 region is CASGGYTGTNYF. Written as DNA, the CDR3 is TGTGCCAGCGGCGGATATACCGGGACAAACTACTTC.

The genes are TRBV27 and TRBJ2-1; 10 nucleotides match TRBD2. The germline gives CDR1 MNHEY, CDR2 SMNVEV (reference sequence). CDR3 length: 17 amino acids. The trim removed 0 bases at V and 8 bases at J, leaving 10 bases unmatched. This chain's CDR3 is CASSLSGLASGSYEQFF. CDR3 DNA: TGTGCCAGCAGTTTATCCGGGTTGGCTAGCGGGAGTTATGAGCAGTTCTTC.

This sequence joins TRBV28 and TRBJ2-7; 7 bases line up with TRBD2. The junction had 3 bases not matched to a gene; V was cut back by 4 bases and J by 0 bases. Germline lookup yields CDR1 MDHEN and CDR2 SYDVKM. The CDR3 runs to 14 residues. CDR3 nucleotide sequence: TGTGCCAGCAGTTCTAGCGGCCTCTCCTACGAGCAGTACTTC. Its protein is CASSSSGLSYEQYF.

This sequence joins TRBV14 and TRBJ1-2, with TRBD1 as a possible D gene (5 bases). The CDR3 is made up of 14 amino acids. V shed 4 bases and J shed 7 bases, with 16 bases lying between them. Germline V gene data show CDR1 as SGHDN and CDR2 as FVKESK. CDR3 residues: CASSLSGRRGGYTF. The CDR3 region has the DNA TGTGCCAGCAGCCTGTCCGGGAGGAGGGGTGGCTACACCTTC.

This clone showed up many times. The rearrangement joins TRBV28 to TRBJ2-5; 7 bases fit TRBD1. J was trimmed by 4 bases and V by 8 bases; bases with no gene match: 4. The CDR3 contains 12 residues. Per germline, CDR1 MDHEN and CDR2 SYDVKM. The DNA of the CDR3 is TGTGCCAGCGACAGGGAAGGAGAGACCCAGTACTTC. It is translated as CASDREGETQYF. The full variable domain, its missing parts supplied by reference TRBV28 and TRBJ2-5, is DVKVTQSSRYLVKRTGEKVFLECVQDMDHENMFWYRQDPGLGLRLIYFSYDVKMKEKGDIPEGYSVSREKKERFSLILESASTNQTSMYLCASDREGETQYFGPGTRLLVL.

This chain links TRBV2 with TRBJ2-1; D is ambiguous. V was cut by 6 bases and J by 9 bases, with 12 bases left in between. This CDR3 spans 12 amino acids. Germline V gene sequence: CDR1 SNHLY, CDR2 FYNNEI. The CDR3 reads CASSESGVEQFF. The DNA of the CDR3 is TGTGCCAGCAGCGAATCTGGAGTTGAGCAGTTCTTC.

This sequence joins TRBV19 and TRBJ2-3, with D maybe TRBD1 (6 bases). This CDR3 region has 14 residues. V was cut by 3 bases and J by 1 base, with 8 bases left in between. The germline gives CDR1 LNHDA, CDR2 SQIVND (reference sequence). The CDR3 DNA follows: TGTGCCAGTAGTATGACAGGTCGCACAGATACGCAGTATTTT. It specifies CASSMTGRTDTQYF.

This clone was detected only a few times. The chain is built from TRBV5-1 and TRBJ2-7; 9 bases match TRBD1. The germline CDR1 and CDR2 sequences are SGHRS and YFSETQ. With V trimmed by 4 bases and J by 4 bases, 15 bases remained unmatched. The CDR3 is 17 residues long. CDR3 amino acids: CASSRGTGSGTGYEQYF. The CDR3 DNA is TGCGCCAGCAGCCGAGGGACAGGGAGTGGGACGGGTTACGAGCAGTACTTC.

The chain has TRBV28 and TRBJ1-2, with no clear D. This CDR3 comprises 13 residues. The V end was cut by 1 base, the J end by 5 bases, with 8 bases between. The germline CDR1 and CDR2 sequences are MDHEN and SYDVKM. CDR3 region: CASSLSGIYGYTF. The CDR3, as DNA: TGTGCCAGCAGTTTATCAGGCATATATGGCTACACCTTC.

The chain carries TRBV6-5 and TRBJ1-1; 7 bases are shared with TRBD1. The germline gives CDR1 MNHEY, CDR2 SVGAGI. The CDR3 spans 13 residues. V was pared by 6 bases and J by 4 bases, with 5 bases of the junction left unmatched. The CDR3 loop is CASRRQGFTEAFF. The CDR3 region has the DNA TGTGCCAGCAGAAGACAGGGATTCACTGAAGCTTTCTTT.

The rearrangement links TRBV29-1 to TRBJ2-5, with D perhaps matching TRBD2 (5 bases). Germline V lookup: CDR1 SQVTM, CDR2 ANQGSEA. With 6 bases removed from V and 5 bases from J, the gap between germline ends came to 13 bases. This CDR3 has 12 residues. CDR3 sequence reads: CSVTSGYETQYF. The CDR3 coding sequence is TGCAGCGTAACGTCGGGGTACGAGACCCAGTACTTC.

The rearrangement links TRBV11-3 to TRBJ2-7; the D is unclear. The V end lost 2 bases, the J end lost 5 bases, and 10 bases lay between the germline ends. This CDR3 is 13 amino acids long. The germline gives CDR1 SGHNT, CDR2 YENEEA. The CDR3 reads CASSLMLWHEQYF. As DNA, the CDR3 is TGTGCCAGCAGCTTAATGCTTTGGCACGAGCAGTACTTC.

CDR3 region: CATFLTGTRYGYTF. The CDR3 DNA sequence: TGTGCCACCTTCCTCACAGGGACCCGCTATGGCTACACCTTC. This chain links TRBV5-4 with TRBJ1-2, with D tentatively TRBD1 (6 bases). The germline V and J ends were trimmed by 9 bases and 4 bases, with 19 bases remaining between them. Germline V gene data show CDR1 as SGHNT and CDR2 as YYREEE (reference sequence). The CDR3 length is 14 residues.

Remarks on this clone: This specimen includes other DNA sequences encoding the same CDR3. The genes are TRBV18 and TRBJ2-2, with D maybe TRBD1 (6 bases). Germline assignment: CDR1 KGHSH and CDR2 LQKENI. This CDR3 is 14 amino acids long. Trimming removed 3 bases from V and 5 bases from J, with 10 bases in between. CDR3 DNA: TGTGCCAGCTCACCCCGGACAGAGACCGGGGAGCTGTTTTTT. Translating it yields CASSPRTETGELFF.

The chain links TRBV2 to TRBJ1-1; D remains ambiguous. The V end was cut by 2 bases, the J end by 4 bases, with 14 bases between. The CDR3 extends over 15 amino acids. The germline CDR1 and CDR2 sequences are SNHLY and FYNNEI. The CDR3 DNA reads as TGTGCCAGCAGTGAAAATAGCATCCGGGGCACTGAAGCTTTCTTT. It is translated as CASSENSIRGTEAFF.

This chain uses TRBV28 with TRBJ2-7; perhaps TRBD2 as D (5 bases). From germline, CDR1 is MDHEN and CDR2 SYDVKM. V shed 7 bases and J shed 2 bases, with 15 bases lying between them. This CDR3 is 14 amino acids long. The CDR3 spells CASTLSEGTYEQYF. CDR3 sequence (DNA): TGTGCCAGCACCCTATCAGAGGGTACCTACGAGCAGTACTTC.

The rearrangement links TRBV6-6 to TRBJ2-3; perhaps TRBD2 as D (6 bases). The CDR3 covers 15 residues. The V and J ends lost 2 bases and 5 bases respectively, with 14 bases between them. Germline V gene sequence: CDR1 MNHNY, CDR2 SVGAGI (reference sequence). The CDR3 DNA reads as TGTGCCAGCAGTTACCCGGAGGGCCGGAAAGATACGCAGTATTTT. Its protein product is CASSYPEGRKDTQYF.

The J gene is TRBJ2-7, the V gene TRBV19; the D gene is possibly TRBD2 (6 bases). This CDR3 contains 14 residues. The V end was cut by 3 bases, the J end by 6 bases, with 15 bases between. In germline, CDR1 is LNHDA, CDR2 SQIVND (reference sequence). CDR3 DNA: TGTGCCAGTAGTATCATCGTGGGAGCGGGCGAGCAGTACTTC. Its protein product is CASSIIVGAGEQYF.

The J gene is TRBJ1-4, the V gene TRBV10-3; 7 nucleotides agree with TRBD1. The CDR3 has 13 amino acids. Germline CDR1 reads ENHRY; CDR2 reads SYGVKD. The junction had 2 bases not matched to a gene; V was cut back by 2 bases and J by 8 bases. The CDR3 DNA reads TGTGCCATCAGTGAGCGGGGACAGGAAAAACTGTTTTTT. Translated: CAISERGQEKLFF.